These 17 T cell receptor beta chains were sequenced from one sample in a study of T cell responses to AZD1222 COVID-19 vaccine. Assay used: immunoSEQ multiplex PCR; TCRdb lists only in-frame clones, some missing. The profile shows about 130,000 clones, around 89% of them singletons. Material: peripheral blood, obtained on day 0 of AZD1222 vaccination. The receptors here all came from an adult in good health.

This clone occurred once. CDR3 residues: CASSYESGRGKTQYF. CDR3 DNA sequence: TGTGCCAGCAGTTATGAGAGCGGGAGGGGGAAGACCCAGTACTTC. The chain joins TRBV6-6 to TRBJ2-5; 10 nucleotides align to TRBD2. V lost 3 bases to trimming and J lost 6 bases; unmatched junction nucleotides: 7. The CDR3 spans 15 residues. Germline V gene sequence: CDR1 MNHNY, CDR2 SVGAGI (reference sequence).

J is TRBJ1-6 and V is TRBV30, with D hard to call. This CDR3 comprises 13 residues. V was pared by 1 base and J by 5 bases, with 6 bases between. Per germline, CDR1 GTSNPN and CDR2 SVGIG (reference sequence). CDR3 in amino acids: CAWSGRDNSPLHF. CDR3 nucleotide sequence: TGTGCCTGGAGTGGACGGGATAATTCACCCCTCCACTTT.

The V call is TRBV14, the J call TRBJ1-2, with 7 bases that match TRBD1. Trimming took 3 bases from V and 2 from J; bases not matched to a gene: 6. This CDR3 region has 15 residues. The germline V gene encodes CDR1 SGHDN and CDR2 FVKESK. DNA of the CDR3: TGTGCCAGCAGCCATACGACAGGGAGGAACTATGGCTACACCTTC. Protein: CASSHTTGRNYGYTF.

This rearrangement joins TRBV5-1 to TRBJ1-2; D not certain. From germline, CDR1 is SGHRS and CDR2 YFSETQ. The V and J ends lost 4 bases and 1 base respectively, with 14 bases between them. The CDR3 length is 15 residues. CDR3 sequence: CASSSSGLVNYGYTF. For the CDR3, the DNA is TGCGCCAGCAGCAGCAGCGGGTTAGTTAACTATGGCTACACCTTC.

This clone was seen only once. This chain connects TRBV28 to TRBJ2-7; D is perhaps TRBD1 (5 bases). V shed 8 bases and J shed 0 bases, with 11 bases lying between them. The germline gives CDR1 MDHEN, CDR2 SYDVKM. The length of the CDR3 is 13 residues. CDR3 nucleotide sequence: TGTGCCAGCCGCCGGCAGGGCTCCTACGAGCAGTACTTC. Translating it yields CASRRQGSYEQYF.

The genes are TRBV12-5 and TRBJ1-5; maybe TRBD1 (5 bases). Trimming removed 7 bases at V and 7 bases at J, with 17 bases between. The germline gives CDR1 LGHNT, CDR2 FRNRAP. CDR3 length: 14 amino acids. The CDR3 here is CASARGGGRQPQHF. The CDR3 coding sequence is TGTGCTAGTGCTCGCGGGGGGGGGAGACAGCCCCAGCATTTT.

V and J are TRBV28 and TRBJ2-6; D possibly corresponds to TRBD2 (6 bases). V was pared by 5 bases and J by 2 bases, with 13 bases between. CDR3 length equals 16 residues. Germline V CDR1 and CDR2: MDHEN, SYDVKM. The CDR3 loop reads CASSPLPGAGANVLTF. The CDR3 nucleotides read TGTGCCAGCAGTCCCCTGCCGGGGGCTGGGGCCAACGTCCTGACTTTC.

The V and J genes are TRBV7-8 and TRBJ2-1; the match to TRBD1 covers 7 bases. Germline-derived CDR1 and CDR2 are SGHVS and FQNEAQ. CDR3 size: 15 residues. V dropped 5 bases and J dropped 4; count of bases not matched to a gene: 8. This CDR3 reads CASSPRQGSYNEQFF. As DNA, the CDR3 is TGTGCCAGCAGCCCTCGACAGGGCTCTTACAATGAGCAGTTCTTC.

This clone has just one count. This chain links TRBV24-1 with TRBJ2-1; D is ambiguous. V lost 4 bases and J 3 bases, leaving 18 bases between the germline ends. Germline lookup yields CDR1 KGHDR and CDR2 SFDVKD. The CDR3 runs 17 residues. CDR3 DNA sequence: TGTGCCACCAGTGACAGAGGAGCAGCTGGCATCTACAATGAGCAGTTCTTC. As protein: CATSDRGAAGIYNEQFF.

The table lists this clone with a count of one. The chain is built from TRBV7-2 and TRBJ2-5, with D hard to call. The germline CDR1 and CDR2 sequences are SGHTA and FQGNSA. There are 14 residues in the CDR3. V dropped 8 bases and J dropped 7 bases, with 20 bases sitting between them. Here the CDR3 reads CASRPYRLRWTQYF. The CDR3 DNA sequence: TGTGCCAGCCGACCCTACCGCCTTCGATGGACCCAGTACTTC. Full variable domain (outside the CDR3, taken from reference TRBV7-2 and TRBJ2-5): GAGVSQSPSNKVTEKGKDVELRCDPISGHTALYWYRQSLGQGLEFLIYFQGNSAPDKSGLPSDRFSAERTGGSVSTLTIQRTQQEDSAVYLCASRPYRLRWTQYFGPGTRLLVL.

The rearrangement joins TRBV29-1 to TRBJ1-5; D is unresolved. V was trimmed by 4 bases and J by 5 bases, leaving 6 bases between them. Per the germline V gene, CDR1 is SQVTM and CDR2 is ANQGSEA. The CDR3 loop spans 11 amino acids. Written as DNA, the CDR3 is TGCAGCGTTGCCCGGGATCAGCCCCAGCATTTT. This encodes CSVARDQPQHF.

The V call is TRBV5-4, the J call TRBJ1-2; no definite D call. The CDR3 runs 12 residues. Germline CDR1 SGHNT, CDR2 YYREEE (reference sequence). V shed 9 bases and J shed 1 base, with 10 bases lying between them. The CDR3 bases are TGTGCCACCCAAGAGGATAACTATGGCTACACCTTC. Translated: CATQEDNYGYTF.

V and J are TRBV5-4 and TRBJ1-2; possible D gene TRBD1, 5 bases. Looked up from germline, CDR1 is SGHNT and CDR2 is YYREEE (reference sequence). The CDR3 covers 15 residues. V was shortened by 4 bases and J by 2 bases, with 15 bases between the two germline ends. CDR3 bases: TGTGCCAGCAGCCAAGATCAGGGTAACAACTATGGCTACACCTTC. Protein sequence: CASSQDQGNNYGYTF.

The CDR3 nucleotides are TGTGCCATCAGTCCATGGGAAGGGGGAATGAGAGAAGCTTTCTTT. Its translation: CAISPWEGGMREAFF. The J gene is TRBJ1-1, the V gene TRBV10-3, with D possibly matching TRBD1 (6 bases). The CDR3 contains 15 residues. The germline V gene has CDR1 ENHRY and CDR2 SYGVKD. Trimming stripped 5 bases from V and 8 bases from J, with 21 bases between.

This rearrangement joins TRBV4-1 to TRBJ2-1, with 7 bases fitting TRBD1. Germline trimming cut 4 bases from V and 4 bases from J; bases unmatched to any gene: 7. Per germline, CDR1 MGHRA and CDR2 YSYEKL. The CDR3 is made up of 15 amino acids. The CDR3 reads CASSLRTGQYNEQFF. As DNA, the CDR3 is TGCGCCAGCAGCCTACGCACGGGACAGTACAATGAGCAGTTCTTC.

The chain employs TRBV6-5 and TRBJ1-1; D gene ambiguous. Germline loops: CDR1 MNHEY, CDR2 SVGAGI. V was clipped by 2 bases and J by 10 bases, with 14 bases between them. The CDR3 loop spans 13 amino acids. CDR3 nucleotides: TGTGCCAGCAGTTACGGACCGGATGCGGGAGCTTTCTTT. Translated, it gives CASSYGPDAGAFF.

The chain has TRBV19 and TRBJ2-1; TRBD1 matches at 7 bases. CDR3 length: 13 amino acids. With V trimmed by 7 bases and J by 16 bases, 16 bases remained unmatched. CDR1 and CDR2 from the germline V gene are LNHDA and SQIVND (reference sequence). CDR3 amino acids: CASTVSGQTLAFF. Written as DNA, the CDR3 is TGTGCCAGTACCGTGTCGGGACAGACCCTAGCCTTCTTC.